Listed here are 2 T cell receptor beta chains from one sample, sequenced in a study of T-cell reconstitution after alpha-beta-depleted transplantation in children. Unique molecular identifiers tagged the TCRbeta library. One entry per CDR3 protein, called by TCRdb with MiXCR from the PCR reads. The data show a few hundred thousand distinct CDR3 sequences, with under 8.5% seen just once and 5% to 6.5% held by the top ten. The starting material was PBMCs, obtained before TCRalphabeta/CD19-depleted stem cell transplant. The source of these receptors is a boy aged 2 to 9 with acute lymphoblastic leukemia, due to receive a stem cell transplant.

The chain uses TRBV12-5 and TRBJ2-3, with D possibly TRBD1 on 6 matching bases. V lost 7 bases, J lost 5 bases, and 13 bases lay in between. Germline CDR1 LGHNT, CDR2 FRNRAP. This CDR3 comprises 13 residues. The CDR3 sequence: CASDTGNGDTQYF. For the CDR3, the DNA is TGTGCTAGTGATACAGGGAATGGAGATACGCAGTATTTT. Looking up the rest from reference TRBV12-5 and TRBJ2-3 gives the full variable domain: DARVTQTPRHKVTEMGQEVTMRCQPILGHNTVFWYRQTMMQGLELLAYFRNRAPLDDSGMPKDRFSAEMPDATLATLKIQPSEPRDSAVYFCASDTGNGDTQYFGPGTRLTVL.

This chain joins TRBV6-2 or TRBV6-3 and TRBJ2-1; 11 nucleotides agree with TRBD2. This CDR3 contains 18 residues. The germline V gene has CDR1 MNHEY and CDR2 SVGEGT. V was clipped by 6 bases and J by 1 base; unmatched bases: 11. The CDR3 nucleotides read TGTGCCAGCAGGAGCCAACACCTAGCGGGGGGTTCCTACAATGAGCAGTTCTTC. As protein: CASRSQHLAGGSYNEQFF.